This TCR beta chain was captured in a study of blood T cell repertoires in COVID-19. Study summary: PBMCs, B-cell-depleted T cells, or T cells provided the cDNA or gDNA that made up the material.

Patients at the Seattle site were enrolled during active infection and followed longitudinally. CDR1 SGDLS and CDR2 YYNGEE come from the germline V gene. V lost 4 bases and J 0 bases, leaving 14 bases between the germline ends. The CDR3 loop spans 16 amino acids. Assay: immunoSEQ multiplex PCR; the TCRdb copy retains only in-frame clones and omits some. The sample lists some 300,000 clones, more than 80% seen once, with 6.3% in the top ten. What was sequenced was peripheral blood. This chain joins TRBV9 and TRBJ1-3; possible D gene TRBD1, 5 bases. This receptor was identified in a woman aged 45 to 65 with COVID-19, enrolled during active disease. As DNA, the CDR3 is TGTGCCAGCAGCATCAGGGCCCAGAACTCTGGAAACACCATATATTTT. Translated, it gives CASSIRAQNSGNTIYF.